This TCR beta chain is drawn from a study of T cell responses to AZD1222 COVID-19 vaccine. Overall study results and limits: Spike as a whole was targeted by vaccine-associated CD4 TCRs, dominant at 160-218 and 743-854.

Only in-frame clones appear in the TCRdb table, and some are missing; sequencing was by immunoSEQ multiplex PCR. The sample consists of some 190,000 clones, roughly 90% of them appearing once. The CDR3 has 13 amino acids. The V and J ends lost 1 base and 4 bases respectively, with 7 bases between them. Germline assignment: CDR1 SGHTA and CDR2 FQGNSA. Turning to this clone: Its target is unknown.

The J gene is TRBJ1-2, the V gene TRBV7-2; D unresolved. This TCR came from an adult who received the AZD1222 COVID-19 vaccine. The sample here was peripheral blood, taken 28 days after the second AZD1222 dose. Here the CDR3 reads CASSLGPTYGYTF. The CDR3 coding sequence is TGTGCCAGCAGCTTAGGCCCAACCTATGGCTACACCTTC.